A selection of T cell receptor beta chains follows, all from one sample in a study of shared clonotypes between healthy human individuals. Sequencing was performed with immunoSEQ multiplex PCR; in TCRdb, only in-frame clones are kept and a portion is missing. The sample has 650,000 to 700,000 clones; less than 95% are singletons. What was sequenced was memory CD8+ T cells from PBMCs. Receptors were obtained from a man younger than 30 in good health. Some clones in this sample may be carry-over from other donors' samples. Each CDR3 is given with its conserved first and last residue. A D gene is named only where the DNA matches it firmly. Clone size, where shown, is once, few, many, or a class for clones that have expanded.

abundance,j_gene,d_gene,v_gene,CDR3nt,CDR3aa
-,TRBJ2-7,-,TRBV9,TGTGCCAGCAGCGTAGGAACAAGGGTGGGATACGAGCAGTACTTC,CASSVGTRVGYEQYF
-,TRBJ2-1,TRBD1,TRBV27,TGTGCCAGCAGTTCGACAGGGACGGGACCCCTCCACAATGAGCAGTTCTTC,CASSSTGTGPLHNEQFF
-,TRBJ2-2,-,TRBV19,TGTGCCAGTGGGTCCACCCCGAACACCGGGGAGCTGTTTTTT,CASGSTPNTGELFF
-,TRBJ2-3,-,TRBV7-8,TGTGCCAGCAGCCCGCATCGGAGTTCAGCAGATACGCAGTATTTT,CASSPHRSSADTQYF
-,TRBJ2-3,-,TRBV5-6,TGTGCCAGCAGCTCAGACATCCCAGATACGCAGTATTTT,CASSSDIPDTQYF
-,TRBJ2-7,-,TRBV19,TGTGCCAGTAGTGTCCGGGACCCGATCTACGAGCAGTACTTC,CASSVRDPIYEQYF
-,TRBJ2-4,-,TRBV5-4,TGTGCCAGCAGCCCTCCTGGGAGAGCCAAAAACATTCAGTACTTC,CASSPPGRAKNIQYF
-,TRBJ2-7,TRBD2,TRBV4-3,TGCGCCAGCAGCCAAGATTCCAGGGAGGGCCCCTACGAGCAGTACTTC,CASSQDSREGPYEQYF
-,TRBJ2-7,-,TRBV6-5,TGTGCCAGCAGTTACTTCGGGGGCTACAACGAGCAGTACTTC,CASSYFGGYNEQYF
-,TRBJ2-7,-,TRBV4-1,TGCGCCAGCAGCCACTCGACAGGGAGGTACGAGCAGTACTTC,CASSHSTGRYEQYF
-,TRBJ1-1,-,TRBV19,TGTGCCAGTAGTATACCGGGGAGAAACACTGAAGCTTTCTTT,CASSIPGRNTEAFF
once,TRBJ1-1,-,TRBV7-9,TGTGCCAGCTCACAGAGGGGCCCGGAAGGCTTCTTT,CASSQRGPEGFF
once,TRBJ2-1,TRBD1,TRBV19,TGTGCCAGTAATGGCTGGACAGGGTCGTCTGGGCGGCAGTTCTTC,CASNGWTGSSGRQFF
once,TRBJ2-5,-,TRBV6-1,TGTGCCAGCAGTGATGTGGGGTACTTGGGGCAAGAGACCCAGTACTTC,CASSDVGYLGQETQYF
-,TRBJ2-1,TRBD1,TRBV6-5,TGTGCCACTTCCCTGGGACAGGGGCCCTACAATGAGCAGTTCTTC,CATSLGQGPYNEQFF
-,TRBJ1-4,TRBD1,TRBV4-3,TGCGCCAGCAGCCAAGAGGGGGGACAGGGGGTTGAAAAACTGTTTTTT,CASSQEGGQGVEKLFF
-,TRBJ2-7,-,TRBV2,TGTGCCAGCAGTGGACTAGTCGAGCAGTACTTC,CASSGLVEQYF
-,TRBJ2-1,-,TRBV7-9,TGTGCCAGCAGGAACCGGGATTACTTATGGGCTGAGCAGTTCTTC,CASRNRDYLWAEQFF
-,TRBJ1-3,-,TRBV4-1,TGCGCCAGCAGCCAAGATCGCCGGAGTGGAAACACCATATATTTT,CASSQDRRSGNTIYF
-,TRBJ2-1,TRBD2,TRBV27,TGTGCCAGCAGTCCATCACTAGCGGGAGCCAATGAGCAGTTCTTC,CASSPSLAGANEQFF
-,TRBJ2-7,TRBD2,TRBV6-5,TGTGCCAGCAGTTACTCCGAACTAGCGGGAGTCGAGCAGTACTTC,CASSYSELAGVEQYF
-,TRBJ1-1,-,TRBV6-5,TGTGCCAGCAGCGACTGGGAGAACACTGAAGCTTTCTTT,CASSDWENTEAFF
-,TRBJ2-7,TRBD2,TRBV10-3,TGTGCCATCAGTGCTTGGGCTACTAGCGGGAACTACGAGCAGTACTTC,CAISAWATSGNYEQYF
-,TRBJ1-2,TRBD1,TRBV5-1,TGCGCCAGCAGCCCAGGGGGATTCTCTAACTATGGCTACACCTTC,CASSPGGFSNYGYTF
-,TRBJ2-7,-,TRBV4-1,TGCGCCAGCAGCCGGCGGGGCCAGGACGAGCAGTACTTC,CASSRRGQDEQYF
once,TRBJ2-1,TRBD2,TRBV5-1,TGCGCCAGCAGCTTAACTAGCGGGACCTACAATGAGCAGTTCTTC,CASSLTSGTYNEQFF
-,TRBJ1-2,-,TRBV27,TGTGCCAGCAGCCCGAGTGGGCATGGCTACACCTTC,CASSPSGHGYTF